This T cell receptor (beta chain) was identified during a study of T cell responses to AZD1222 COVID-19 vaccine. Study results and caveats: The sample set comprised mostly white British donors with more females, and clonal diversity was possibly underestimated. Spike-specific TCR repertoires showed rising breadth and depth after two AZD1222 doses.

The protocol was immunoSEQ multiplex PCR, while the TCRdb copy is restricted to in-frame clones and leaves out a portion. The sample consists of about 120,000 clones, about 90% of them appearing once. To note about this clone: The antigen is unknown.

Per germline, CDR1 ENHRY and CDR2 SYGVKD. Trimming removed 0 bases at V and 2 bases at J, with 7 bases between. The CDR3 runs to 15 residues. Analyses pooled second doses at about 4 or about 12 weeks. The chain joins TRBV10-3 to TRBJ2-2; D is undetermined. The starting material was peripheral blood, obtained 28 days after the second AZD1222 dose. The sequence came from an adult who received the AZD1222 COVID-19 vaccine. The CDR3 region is CAISESVRNTGELFF. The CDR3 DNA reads TGTGCCATCAGTGAGTCGGTGAGAAACACCGGGGAGCTGTTTTTT.